Listed below are T cell receptor beta chains from one sample, sequenced in a study of T cell responses to AZD1222 COVID-19 vaccine. The protocol was immunoSEQ multiplex PCR, while the TCRdb copy is restricted to in-frame clones and leaves out a portion. The sample includes 150,000 to 250,000 clones, approximately 93% of them seen just once. The source material was peripheral blood, sampled 28 days after the second AZD1222 dose. The origin of the receptors is an adult who received the AZD1222 COVID-19 vaccine. Each CDR3 is given with its conserved first and last residue. D genes are given only for firm matches. Rows may omit the clone size; those that give it use once, few, many or a size class.

J | D | V | size | CDR3 | DNA
TRBJ1-1 | NA | TRBV7-9 | NA | CASSLFGGAVPMNTEAFF | TGTGCCAGCAGCTTATTCGGAGGGGCGGTCCCCATGAACACTGAAGCTTTCTTT
TRBJ2-3 | NA | TRBV7-2 | NA | CASSLLMADTQYF | TGTGCCAGCAGCTTACTGATGGCAGATACGCAGTATTTT
TRBJ1-2 | NA | TRBV4-3 | NA | CASSQDSEGLGDYGYTF | TGCGCCAGCAGCCAAGACTCGGAAGGCCTAGGGGACTATGGCTACACCTTC
TRBJ1-3 | NA | TRBV9 | NA | CASSVEAEAGNTIYF | TGTGCCAGCAGCGTAGAGGCAGAAGCTGGAAACACCATATATTTT
TRBJ1-2 | TRBD1 | TRBV9 | NA | CASSAITGGLDGYTF | TGTGCCAGCAGCGCTATCACAGGGGGCTTAGATGGCTACACCTTC
TRBJ1-1 | NA | TRBV6-2/TRBV6-3 | NA | CASSLQQFDRTEAFF | TGTGCCAGCAGTCTTCAGCAATTCGACCGCACTGAAGCTTTCTTT
TRBJ1-4 | TRBD1 | TRBV27 | NA | CASRGTGTNEKLFF | TGTGCCAGCAGGGGGACAGGTACTAATGAAAAACTGTTTTTT
TRBJ2-1 | NA | TRBV7-2 | NA | CASSSPGRGPYNEQFF | TGTGCCAGCAGCTCCCCGGGGCGGGGGCCCTACAATGAGCAGTTCTTC
TRBJ1-6 | TRBD1 | TRBV7-8 | few | CASSTSGGVSSSPLHF | TGTGCCAGCAGCACTTCAGGGGGAGTCTCAAGCTCACCCCTCCACTTT
TRBJ1-4 | NA | TRBV28 | NA | CASSSGAWGEKLFF | TGTGCCAGCAGTTCAGGGGCATGGGGTGAAAAACTGTTTTTT
TRBJ2-1 | TRBD2 | TRBV5-1 | once | CASSYSSSGGAGGYEQFF | TGCGCCAGCAGCTACTCATCTAGCGGGGGGGCCGGAGGGTATGAGCAGTTCTTC
TRBJ1-1 | NA | TRBV27 | NA | CASRPGGSTEAFF | TGTGCCAGCCGTCCGGGAGGGAGCACTGAAGCTTTCTTT
TRBJ2-2 | TRBD2 | TRBV19 | NA | CASSPQTSGYTGELFF | TGTGCCAGTAGTCCCCAGACTAGCGGTTACACCGGGGAGCTGTTTTTT
TRBJ2-6 | NA | TRBV10-1 | many | CASSAGSGSGANVLTF | TGCGCCAGCAGTGCAGGCTCTGGCTCTGGGGCCAACGTCCTGACTTTC
TRBJ2-2 | NA | TRBV3-1/TRBV3-2 | NA | CASSLLRALNTGELFF | TGTGCCAGCAGTCTGTTGAGGGCCCTGAACACCGGGGAGCTGTTTTTT
TRBJ2-7 | NA | TRBV28 | NA | CASRTPMTVEDEQYF | TGTGCCAGCAGGACTCCGATGACAGTCGAAGACGAGCAGTACTTC
TRBJ1-2 | TRBD1 | TRBV29-1 | once | CSVPQGAYGYTF | TGCAGCGTTCCGCAGGGGGCCTATGGCTACACCTTC
TRBJ1-2 | NA | TRBV28 | NA | CASSLAGQYGYTF | TGTGCCAGCAGTTTAGCTGGACAGTATGGCTACACCTTC
TRBJ1-4 | TRBD1 | TRBV19 | NA | CASSIGQGTEKLFF | TGTGCCAGTAGTATCGGACAGGGTACAGAAAAACTGTTTTTT
TRBJ2-3 | NA | TRBV5-8 | NA | CASRGGISTDTQYF | TGTGCCAGCAGGGGGGGCATTAGCACAGATACGCAGTATTTT
TRBJ1-3 | NA | TRBV19 | NA | CASTPGPHSGNTIYF | TGTGCCAGTACCCCTGGACCGCACTCTGGAAACACCATATATTTT
TRBJ1-6 | TRBD1 | TRBV9 | NA | CASSRQGIGNSPLHF | TGTGCCAGCAGCAGACAGGGGATCGGTAATTCACCCCTCCACTTT
TRBJ1-2 | TRBD1 | TRBV7-8 | NA | CASSRTGGYGYTF | TGTGCCAGCAGCAGGACAGGGGGCTATGGCTACACCTTC
TRBJ2-7 | TRBD2 | TRBV12-3/TRBV12-4 | NA | CASSPAGGLKQYF | TGTGCCAGCAGCCCGGCGGGGGGGCTTAAGCAGTACTTC
TRBJ1-5 | TRBD1 | TRBV10-3 | NA | CAISGRDSSNQPQHF | TGTGCCATCAGTGGCCGGGACAGCTCCAATCAGCCCCAGCATTTT
TRBJ2-5 | NA | TRBV29-1 | NA | CSVGETQYF | TGCAGCGTTGGAGAGACCCAGTACTTC
TRBJ1-1 | NA | TRBV3-1/TRBV3-2 | NA | CASSQYPGATTEAFF | TGTGCCAGCAGCCAGTATCCGGGGGCAACGACTGAAGCTTTCTTT
TRBJ2-7 | TRBD1 | TRBV10-3 | NA | CAATGQPYEQYF | TGTGCCGCAACGGGACAGCCCTACGAGCAGTACTTC
TRBJ1-4 | NA | TRBV9 | NA | CASSPGGEKLFF | TGTGCCAGCAGCCCTGGGGGTGAAAAACTGTTTTTT
TRBJ2-7 | TRBD1 | TRBV15 | NA | CATSSEDLGTGVDEQYF | TGTGCCACCAGCAGCGAAGACTTGGGGACAGGGGTGGACGAGCAGTACTTC
TRBJ1-5 | TRBD1 | TRBV27 | NA | CASSTQGAQPQHF | TGTGCCAGCAGTACACAGGGGGCTCAGCCCCAGCATTTT
TRBJ2-1 | TRBD2 | TRBV18 | NA | CASSLSGLAGGNEQFF | TGTGCCAGCTCACTCTCGGGACTAGCGGGGGGGAATGAGCAGTTCTTC
TRBJ2-3 | TRBD2 | TRBV4-1 | NA | CASSRLAGTSGVTDTQYF | TGCGCCAGCAGCCGCCTAGCCGGGACTAGCGGGGTTACAGATACGCAGTATTTT
TRBJ1-1 | NA | TRBV10-3 | NA | CAISDGVNTEAFF | TGTGCCATCAGTGACGGGGTCAACACTGAAGCTTTCTTT
TRBJ2-5 | TRBD1 | TRBV7-6 | NA | CASSELGTGGAETQYF | TGTGCCAGCAGCGAGCTCGGGACAGGGGGCGCCGAGACCCAGTACTTC
TRBJ2-7 | TRBD1 | TRBV7-6 | once | CASSGRRDRGNEQYF | TGTGCCAGCAGCGGTAGGCGGGACAGGGGAAACGAGCAGTACTTC
TRBJ2-5 | NA | TRBV28 | once | CASSFRDGYQETQYF | TGTGCCAGCAGTTTTCGGGACGGCTACCAAGAGACCCAGTACTTC
TRBJ2-4 | TRBD1 | TRBV7-8 | NA | CASSPRTGGATIQYF | TGTGCCAGCAGCCCAAGGACAGGGGGCGCGACCATTCAGTACTTC
TRBJ2-2 | NA | TRBV5-6 | NA | CASTITGELFF | TGTGCCAGCACCATCACCGGGGAGCTGTTTTTT
TRBJ1-4 | TRBD1 | TRBV6-5 | NA | CASRPDRGRQLFF | TGTGCCAGCAGGCCAGACAGGGGGCGACAACTGTTTTTT
TRBJ1-3 | TRBD1 | TRBV27 | NA | CASSLTGTGNTIYF | TGTGCCAGCAGCCTGACAGGGACGGGGAACACCATATATTTT